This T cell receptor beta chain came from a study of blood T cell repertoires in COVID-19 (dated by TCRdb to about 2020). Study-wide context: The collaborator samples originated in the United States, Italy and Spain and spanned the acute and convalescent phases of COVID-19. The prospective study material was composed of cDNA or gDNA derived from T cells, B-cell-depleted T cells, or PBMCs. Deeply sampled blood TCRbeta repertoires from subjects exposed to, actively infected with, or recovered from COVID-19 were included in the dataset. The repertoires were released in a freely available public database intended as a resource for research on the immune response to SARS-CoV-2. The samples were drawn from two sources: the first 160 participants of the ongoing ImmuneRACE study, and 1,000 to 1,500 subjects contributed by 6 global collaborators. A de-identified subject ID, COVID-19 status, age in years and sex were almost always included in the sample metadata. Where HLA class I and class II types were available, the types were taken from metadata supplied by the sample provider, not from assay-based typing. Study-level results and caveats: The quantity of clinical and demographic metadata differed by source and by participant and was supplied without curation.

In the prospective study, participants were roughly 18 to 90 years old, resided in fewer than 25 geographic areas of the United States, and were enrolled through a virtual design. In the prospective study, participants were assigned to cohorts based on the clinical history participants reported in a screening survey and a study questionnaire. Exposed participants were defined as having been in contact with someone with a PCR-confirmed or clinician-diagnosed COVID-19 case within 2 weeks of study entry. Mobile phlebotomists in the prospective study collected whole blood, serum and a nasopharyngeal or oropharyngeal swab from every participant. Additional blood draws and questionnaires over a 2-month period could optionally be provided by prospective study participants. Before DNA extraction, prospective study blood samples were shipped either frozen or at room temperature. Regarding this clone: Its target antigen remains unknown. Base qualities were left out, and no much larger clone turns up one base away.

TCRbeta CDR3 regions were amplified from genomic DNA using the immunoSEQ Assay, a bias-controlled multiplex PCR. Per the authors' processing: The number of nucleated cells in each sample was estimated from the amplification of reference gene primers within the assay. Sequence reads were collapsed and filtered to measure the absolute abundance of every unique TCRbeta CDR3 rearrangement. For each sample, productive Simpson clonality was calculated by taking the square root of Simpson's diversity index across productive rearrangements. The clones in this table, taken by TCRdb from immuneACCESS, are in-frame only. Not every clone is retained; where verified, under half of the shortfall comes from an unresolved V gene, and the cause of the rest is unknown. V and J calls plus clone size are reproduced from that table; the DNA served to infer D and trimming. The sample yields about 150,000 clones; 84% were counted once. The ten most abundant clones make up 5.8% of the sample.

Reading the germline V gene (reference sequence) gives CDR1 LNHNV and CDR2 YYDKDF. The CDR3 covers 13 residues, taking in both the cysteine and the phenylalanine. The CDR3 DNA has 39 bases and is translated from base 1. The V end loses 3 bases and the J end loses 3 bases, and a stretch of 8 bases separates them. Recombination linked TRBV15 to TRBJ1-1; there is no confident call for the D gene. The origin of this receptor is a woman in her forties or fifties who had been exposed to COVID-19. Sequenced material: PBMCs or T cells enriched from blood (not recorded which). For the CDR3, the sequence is CATSRARDTEAFF. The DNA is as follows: TGTGCCACCAGCAGGGCGAGGGACACTGAAGCTTTCTTT. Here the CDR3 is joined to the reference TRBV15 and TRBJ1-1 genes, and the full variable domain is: DAMVIQNPRYQVTQFGKPVTLSCSQTLNHNVMYWYQQKSSQAPKLLFHYYDKDFNNEADTPDNFQSRRPNTSFCFLDIRSPGLGDTAMYLCATSRARDTEAFFGQGTRLTVV.